Detailed here is one T cell receptor beta chain. What antigen it recognizes has not been identified. The record has no base qualities; no much larger clone is one base away. From its cysteine to its phenylalanine, the CDR3 spans 14 amino acids. Just the 42-base CDR3 DNA is kept, in frame starting at base 1. CDR1 is given as MDHEN and CDR2 as SYDVKM, both from the germline V gene. V was cut back by 9 bases and J by 4 bases, leaving a gap of 16 bases between them. The data were taken from a study of shared clonotypes between healthy human individuals (dated by TCRdb to 2019 to 2021). About the study as a whole: The cohort included a few men and two women between 18 and 49 years of age. For each donor, three plates each were used for CD4 naive and CD4 memory, two plates were used for CD8 naive, and one plate was used for CD8 memory. Blood TCR repertoires of about 5 healthy adults were deeply sequenced to estimate repertoire size and the extent of clonotype sharing between individuals. Different laboratories and diverse techniques were used to prepare libraries and sequence TCR repertoires, to increase sequencing depth and limit assay-specific biases. Leukapheresis yielded between about 0.9 and 9 billion PBMCs per donor. The investigation overall reported the following: Sampling was limited to blood, and TCR repertoires in tissue likely differ from TCR repertoires in blood. Sharing across a few donors was observed for about 5% of naive CD4, 3% to 4% of naive CD8, about 2.5% of memory CD4, and over 0.3% of memory CD8 clonotypes. Because the study included a small number of donors, the genetic and exposure-history diversity represented was limited. Rarefaction of sorted-subset datasets indicated incomplete sequencing despite the large sequencing depth. Pairwise subsampling indicated that sequencing depth was expected to affect the degree of clonotype sharing among donors. Naive subsets generally had larger estimated clonotype richness than memory subsets. Compared with non-shared clonotypes, the clonotypes found in all four sorted-subset donors had higher generation probabilities.

Donors were healthy HIV-negative adults with no recently reported acute infections or vaccinations. Only Caucasian adults living in Nashville, Tennessee, USA were represented among the donors. CD4+ T cells were enriched by magnetic negative selection, after which naive cells were positively selected on CD45RA and the negative fraction was taken as the memory subset. After blood collection by leukapheresis, PBMCs were isolated using Ficoll-Histopaque density gradient centrifugation and then cryopreserved in the vapor phase of liquid nitrogen. Analytical flow cytometry was used to check the purity and quantity of each magnetically sorted T cell population. Genomic DNA was isolated from every sorted fraction and measured by UV absorbance on a Nanodrop 2000c. Using the deep immunoSEQ assay, multiplex PCR amplified TCR CDR3 regions from genomic DNA. Extracted genomic DNA from each cell subset was distributed evenly across all wells of several immunoSEQ 96-well plates, and each plate was treated as a replicate. For sorted subsets, each replicate PCR was loaded with 200 to 250 ng genomic DNA, equivalent to 30,000 or so T cell genomes. The purified libraries were quantified using a Qubit 3.0 fluorometer, sized with a Bioanalyzer 2100, and then quantified again using the KAPA Library Quantification kit. Every immunoSEQ 96-well plate was sequenced on a separate single-read 150-cycle Illumina NextSeq 550 flow cell. The authors processed their data as follows. The immunoSEQ output contained only junctional sequences without quality scores, so filtering could not match that applied to full-length reads. Sequences were annotated with PyIR, a Python wrapper for IgBLAST v1.9, and V/J genes and CDR3 were assigned using IMGT germline references. Reads with weak V/J assignments (E-value above 1e-6), missing CDR3, stop codons, out-of-frame junctions, or ambiguous translated residues were removed. V3J clonotypes were defined as sequences sharing the same inferred V gene, J gene, and CDR3 amino acid sequence. Percentage overlap between repertoires was calculated by dividing the number of shared unique clonotypes by the size of the smaller repertoire. Repertoire richness was assessed with RTK rarefaction, the Chao1 estimator, and Recon v2.1 estimates of unobserved clonotypes. For all TCRbeta clonotypes obtained by the gDNA method from several donors, generation probabilities were computed with OLGA. What TCRdb holds here is the immuneACCESS table cut down to in-frame rearrangements. Part of the clones is not present; checked against another copy, under half of the missing clones reflect an unresolved V gene, and the others are unexplained. D and trimming were read from the DNA, whereas the V and J calls and clone size are those reported in that table. The sample records 1.6 million or so clones, roughly 96% of which are singletons. The ten largest clones take up about 1% of the sample.

The clonotype was recovered from a man aged 25-40 years in good health. The sequencing sample was made of naive CD4+ T cells sorted from blood. According to the study, the label for this sample's cell subset or site signals: CD45RA+ positively selected. The receptor chain draws on TRBV28 and TRBJ1-5; a tentative D match to TRBD1 spans 6 bases. CDR3 sequence: CASRGHPVNQPQHF. The nucleotide sequence reads as follows: TGTGCCAGTAGGGGACATCCAGTTAATCAGCCCCAGCATTTT.